Each of the 25 T cell receptor beta chains below was sequenced from the same sample in a study of CD8 T cells in Susac syndrome. RNA, at about 0.45 to 1 ug, was reverse transcribed with random hexamers. TCRdb re-derived calls from the immunoSEQ multiplex PCR reads in MiXCR, one entry per CDR3 protein. The repertoire holds roughly 330,000 distinct CDR3 sequences, with about 90% as singletons. Sequenced input: CD4+ T cells from PBMCs. Receptors were obtained from a human donor with multiple sclerosis.

This chain connects TRBV29-1 to TRBJ1-3, with D unresolved. Trimming stripped 6 bases from V and 0 bases from J, with 9 bases between. The germline gives CDR1 SQVTM, CDR2 ANQGSEA. CDR3 length: 13 amino acids. CDR3 nucleotide sequence: TGCAGCGTATCAACGCACTCTGGAAACACCATATATTTT. It translates to CSVSTHSGNTIYF.

The gene calls are TRBV20-1 and TRBJ1-2; D is ambiguous. Germline V gene sequence: CDR1 DFQATT, CDR2 SNEGSKA (reference sequence). The V gene lost 5 bases and the J gene lost 1 base, with 5 bases spanning the gap. The CDR3 runs to 11 residues. The CDR3 DNA reads TGCAGTGCTGCGGGTAACTATGGCTACACCTTC. Translated: CSAAGNYGYTF.

This clonotype was seen once. In nucleotides, the CDR3 is TGTGCCAGCAGCTTAGTAATCGGAAGATACAATGAGCAGTTCTTC. Translating gives CASSLVIGRYNEQFF. This chain links TRBV11-2 with TRBJ2-1, with D hard to call. The V gene's germline CDR1 is SGHAT and CDR2 FQNNGV. The CDR3 covers 15 residues. V was trimmed by 1 base and J by 4 bases, leaving 11 bases between them.

The chain combines TRBV19 with TRBJ2-7; D is unresolved. The CDR3 is 13 residues long. V was cut by 2 bases and J by 6 bases, with 11 bases left in between. The germline V gene encodes CDR1 LNHDA and CDR2 SQIVND (reference sequence). The CDR3 nucleotides are TGTGCCAGTAGTATAACAAGGGTTCGCGAGCAGTACTTC. This codes for CASSITRVREQYF.

This chain links TRBV18 with TRBJ1-1; a possible D gene is TRBD1 (6 bases). CDR1 is KGHSH, CDR2 LQKENI, per germline. The length of the CDR3 is 16 residues. The V end lost 0 bases, the J end lost 2 bases, and 13 bases lay between the germline ends. The CDR3 protein is CASSPPRGGINTEAFF. The CDR3 bases are TGTGCCAGCTCACCACCGCGAGGGGGGATTAACACTGAAGCTTTCTTT. Looking up the rest from reference TRBV18 and TRBJ1-1 gives the full variable domain: NAGVMQNPRHLVRRRGQEARLRCSPMKGHSHVYWYRQLPEEGLKFMVYLQKENIIDESGMPKERFSAEFPKEGPSILRIQQVVRGDSAAYFCASSPPRGGINTEAFFGQGTRLTVV.

The chain joins TRBV7-2 to TRBJ1-3; possibly TRBD1 for D (6 bases). Trimming stripped 3 bases from V and 6 bases from J, with 15 bases between. This CDR3 has 15 residues. The V gene's germline CDR1 is SGHTA and CDR2 FQGNSA. As DNA, the CDR3 is TGTGCCAGCAGCTTCGACAGGCAGAGGGAAAACACCATATATTTT. Encoded protein: CASSFDRQRENTIYF.

The V and J genes are TRBV7-9 and TRBJ1-5; TRBD1 aligns across 9 bases. With V trimmed by 1 base and J by 7 bases, 11 bases remained unmatched. The germline V gene encodes CDR1 SEHNR and CDR2 FQNEAQ (reference sequence). There are 17 residues in the CDR3. The CDR3 nucleotides are TGTGCCAGCAGCTTAGAACGCGGGACAGGGAATCGACAGCCCCAGCATTTT. Its protein product is CASSLERGTGNRQPQHF.

The V gene is TRBV12-3 or TRBV12-4, the J gene TRBJ2-1; D tentatively reads TRBD1 or TRBD2 (5 bases each). This CDR3 comprises 12 residues. Trimming cost V 3 bases and J 10 bases, with 10 bases left between them. CDR3 DNA sequence: TGTGCCAGCAGTTTGGGACCCTGGGAGCAGTTCTTC. It translates to CASSLGPWEQFF.

The chain carries TRBV5-1 and TRBJ2-2; D is undetermined. CDR1 and CDR2 (germline): SGHRS, YFSETQ. Trimming pared 0 bases from V and 4 bases from J, leaving 13 bases between. The CDR3 contains 16 residues. Here the CDR3 reads CASSLGNWNPTGELFF. As DNA, the CDR3 is TGCGCCAGCAGCTTGGGGAATTGGAACCCCACCGGGGAGCTGTTTTTT.

This clonotype has only one observation. The chain has TRBV20-1 and TRBJ2-1; 7 nucleotides agree with TRBD2. V lost 7 bases and J lost 14; bases outside the gene matches: 14. The CDR3 runs 12 residues. CDR1 and CDR2 from the germline V gene are DFQATT and SNEGSKA (reference sequence). CDR3 amino acids: CSGITSAGREFF. DNA for the CDR3: TGCAGTGGAATTACTAGCGCCGGTAGGGAGTTCTTC.

The chain combines TRBV20-1 with TRBJ1-2; no clear D. Trimming cost V 3 bases and J 0 bases, with 8 bases left between them. From germline, CDR1 is DFQATT and CDR2 SNEGSKA (reference sequence). The CDR3 is 13 amino acids. The CDR3: CSASEAPNYGYTF. The CDR3 nucleotides are TGCAGTGCTAGTGAGGCCCCTAACTATGGCTACACCTTC.

V gene TRBV2 combines with J gene TRBJ2-7, with 9 bases that match TRBD1. CDR3 length: 13 amino acids. Germline V CDR1 and CDR2: SNHLY, FYNNEI. The trim removed 7 bases at V and 4 bases at J, leaving 5 bases unmatched. The CDR3 DNA sequence: TGTGCCAGCACGGGGACAGGGTTGTACGAGCAGTACTTC. Translating gives CASTGTGLYEQYF.

This clonotype has a single count. The V gene is TRBV5-4, the J gene TRBJ2-3; perhaps TRBD2 as D (6 bases). V lost 3 bases to trimming and J lost 5 bases, with 19 bases between them. The V gene's germline CDR1 is SGHNT and CDR2 YYREEE (reference sequence). The CDR3 spans 16 residues. In nucleotides, the CDR3 is TGTGCCAGCAGCTATCAAACAATCGGGGGTCAAGATACGCAGTATTTT. Translation: CASSYQTIGGQDTQYF.

This clonotype was seen only once. The chain carries TRBV4-3 and TRBJ2-1; no reliable D call. Trimming removed 3 bases at V and 1 base at J, with 7 bases between. Germline V gives CDR1 LGHNA, CDR2 YSLEER. The CDR3 is made up of 14 amino acids. CDR3 nucleotide sequence: TGCGCCAGCAGCCACGAGGTTTCCTACAATGAGCAGTTCTTC. Residues: CASSHEVSYNEQFF.

This rearrangement joins TRBV25-1 to TRBJ2-5; TRBD2 matches 13 bases. This CDR3 has 15 amino acids. Germline V gives CDR1 MGHDK, CDR2 SYGVNS. Trimming took 2 bases from V and 5 from J; bases not matched to a gene: 2. In DNA form, the CDR3 reads TGTGCCAGCAGTGAAGGACTAGCGGGAGTGGAGACCCAGTACTTC. It translates to CASSEGLAGVETQYF.

J is TRBJ2-2 and V is TRBV15; a possible D gene is TRBD2 (6 bases). Germline loops: CDR1 LNHNV, CDR2 YYDKDF (reference sequence). This CDR3 is 15 amino acids long. Trimming stripped 3 bases from V and 3 bases from J, with 11 bases between. The CDR3 loop reads CATSSLEGYTGELFF. Here the CDR3 DNA reads TGTGCCACCAGCAGTTTGGAGGGATACACCGGGGAGCTGTTTTTT.

The genes are TRBV4-1 and TRBJ1-5, with a weak D call TRBD1 (5 bases). CDR3 length: 14 residues. V was clipped by 3 bases and J by 4 bases, with 10 bases between them. Germline V gene sequence: CDR1 MGHRA, CDR2 YSYEKL. CDR3 loop: CASSHLRGNQPQHF. Written as DNA, the CDR3 is TGCGCCAGCAGCCACCTTAGGGGAAATCAGCCCCAGCATTTT.

Note on this clonotype: An end of the junction does not agree with germline; a read error may underlie this. The V call is TRBV7-8, the J call TRBJ2-1; no clear D gene. Germline CDR1 reads SGHVS; CDR2 reads FQNEAQ. The CDR3 is 14 residues long. The CDR3 DNA reads as TGTGCCAGCACCAATCGGTGGTCCTCCAATGAGCAGTTCTTC. This sequence encodes CASTNRWSSNEQFF.

This chain connects TRBV27 to TRBJ2-1; TRBD2 matches 7 bases. Germline lookup yields CDR1 MNHEY and CDR2 SMNVEV (reference sequence). The CDR3 is 16 amino acids. V was pared by 6 bases and J by 6 bases, with 14 bases of the junction left unmatched. In DNA form, the CDR3 reads TGTGCCAGCAGCCCCCTCGGGGCGGGAGTCCGCAATGAGCAGTTCTTC. Translated: CASSPLGAGVRNEQFF.

The DNA for the CDR3 is TGTGCCAGCAAACGTGGGCGGGAGAACACCGGGGAGCTGTTTTTT. It encodes CASKRGRENTGELFF. The genes are TRBV27 and TRBJ2-2, with D perhaps TRBD2 (6 bases). CDR3 length equals 15 residues. Germline CDR1 MNHEY, CDR2 SMNVEV (reference sequence). Trimming stripped 7 bases from V and 1 base from J, with 13 bases between.

The rearrangement links TRBV2 to TRBJ2-7, with 7 bases fitting TRBD2. Germline values: CDR1 SNHLY, CDR2 FYNNEI. V was clipped by 7 bases and J by 5 bases; unmatched bases: 11. This CDR3 has 14 amino acids. The CDR3 spells CASNIAGVADEQYF. CDR3 sequence (DNA): TGTGCCAGCAATATTGCGGGAGTGGCTGACGAGCAGTACTTC.

This sequence joins TRBV19 and TRBJ2-6, with a possible D match to TRBD2 (6 bases). Germline values: CDR1 LNHDA, CDR2 SQIVND (reference sequence). The CDR3 has 16 amino acids. The germline V and J ends were trimmed by 4 bases and 4 bases, with 14 bases remaining between them. The CDR3 sequence: CASSTAGTWGANVLTF. CDR3 nucleotides: TGTGCCAGTAGTACCGCAGGGACTTGGGGGGCCAACGTCCTGACTTTC.

This chain links TRBV12-3 or TRBV12-4 with TRBJ1-1, with D perhaps TRBD1 (5 bases). The CDR3 runs 13 residues. The V gene lost 3 bases and the J gene lost 6 bases, with 11 bases spanning the gap. As DNA, the CDR3 is TGTGCCAGCAGTTTCACAGGAGGGGCTGAAGCTTTCTTT. Its translation: CASSFTGGAEAFF.

The chain recombines TRBV21-1 with TRBJ1-2. TRBV21-1 has pseudogene status. The CDR3 length is 16 residues. This CDR3 is CASSLNRVLCADGYTF. The CDR3 coding sequence is TGTGCCAGCTCCCTAAACAGGGTCCTCTGCGCGGATGGCTACACCTTC.

A remark on this clonotype: The junction does not match germline at one end; this may be a read error. The rearrangement links TRBV9 to TRBJ1-2, with a weak D call TRBD1 (5 bases). This CDR3 spans 12 amino acids. CDR1 SGDLS and CDR2 YYNGEE come from the germline V gene. CDR3 sequence (DNA): TGTACCAGCAGCGGGGGGGACCCCCGATACACCTTC. This codes for CTSSGGDPRYTF. The complete variable domain, with remaining parts taken from reference TRBV9 and TRBJ1-2, reads DSGVTQTPKHLITATGQRVTLRCSPRSGDLSVYWYQQSLDQGLQFLIQYYNGEERAKGNILERFSAQQFPDLHSELNLSSLELGDSALYFCTSSGGDPRYTFGSGTRLTVV.